This entry features one T cell receptor (beta chain) sequence. This sample is part of a study of PD-L1 blockade in urothelial cancer. Generated by immunoSEQ multiplex PCR, the TCRdb table keeps only in-frame clones and is missing some. The table shows more than 85,000 clones, with 91% occurring only once. This material consisted of PBMCs, taken around atezolizumab (anti-PD-L1) treatment. This receptor was obtained from a woman older than 75 with urothelial cancer.

The CDR3 region has the DNA TGTGCCAGCAGCGTGGGGGGCGGTGGGGTCTACGAGCAGTACTTC. Amino acid sequence: CASSVGGGGVYEQYF. J is TRBJ2-7 and V is TRBV5-4; either TRBD1 or TRBD2 may fit D (6 bases each). CDR1 and CDR2 from the germline V gene are SGHNT and YYREEE (reference sequence). This CDR3 comprises 15 residues. V was shortened by 4 bases and J by 3 bases, with 17 bases between the two germline ends.